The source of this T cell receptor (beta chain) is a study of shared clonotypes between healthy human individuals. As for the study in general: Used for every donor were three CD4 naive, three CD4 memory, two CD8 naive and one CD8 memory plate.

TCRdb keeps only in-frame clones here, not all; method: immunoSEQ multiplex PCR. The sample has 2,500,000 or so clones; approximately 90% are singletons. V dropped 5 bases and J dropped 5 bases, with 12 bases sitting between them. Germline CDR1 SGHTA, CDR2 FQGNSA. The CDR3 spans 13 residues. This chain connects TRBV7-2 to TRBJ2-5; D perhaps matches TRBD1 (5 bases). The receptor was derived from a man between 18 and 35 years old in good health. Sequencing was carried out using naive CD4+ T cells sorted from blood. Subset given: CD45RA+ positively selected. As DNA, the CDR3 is TGTGCCAGCAGCCAACAGGTCGGTGAGACCCAGTACTTC. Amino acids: CASSQQVGETQYF.